This T cell receptor beta chain originates from a study of blood T cell repertoires in COVID-19. Study-level background: The United States, Italy and Spain supplied acute and convalescent COVID-19 samples. PBMCs, B-cell-depleted T cells, or T cells were the source of the cDNA or gDNA that made up the material.

The CDR3 loop spans 13 amino acids. Between the trimmed V and J ends, which lost 9 bases and 1 base, there was a span of 12 bases. The germline gives CDR1 MNHEY, CDR2 SVGAGI. Per the original data handling: The assay estimated nucleated cells by amplifying reference gene primers. Assay: immunoSEQ multiplex PCR; the TCRdb copy retains only in-frame clones and omits some. V, J and clone size derive from that table, while D and trimming were established from the DNA sequence. Among about 240,000 clones listed, over 80% were seen once. The sequence was collected from a man aged 25 to 40 who had recovered from COVID-19. The chain joins TRBV6-5 to TRBJ1-1, with unresolved D. Sequences were obtained from peripheral blood. CDR3 region: CASFLDGNTEAFF. CDR3 bases: TGTGCCAGTTTTCTAGACGGGAACACTGAAGCTTTCTTT.